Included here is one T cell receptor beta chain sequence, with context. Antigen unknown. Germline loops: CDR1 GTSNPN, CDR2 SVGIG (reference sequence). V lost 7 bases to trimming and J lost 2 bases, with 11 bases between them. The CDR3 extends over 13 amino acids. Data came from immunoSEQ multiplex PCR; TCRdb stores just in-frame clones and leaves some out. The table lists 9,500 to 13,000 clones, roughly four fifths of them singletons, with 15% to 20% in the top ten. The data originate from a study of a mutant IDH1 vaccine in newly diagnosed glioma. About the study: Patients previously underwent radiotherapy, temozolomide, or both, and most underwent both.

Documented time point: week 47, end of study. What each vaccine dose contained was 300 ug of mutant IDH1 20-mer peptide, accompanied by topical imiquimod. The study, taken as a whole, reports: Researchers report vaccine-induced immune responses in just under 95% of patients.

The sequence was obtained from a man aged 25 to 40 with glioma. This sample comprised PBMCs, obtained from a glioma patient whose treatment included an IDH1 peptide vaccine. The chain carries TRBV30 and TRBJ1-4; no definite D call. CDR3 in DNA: TGTGCCTCGGAGGCGGTTACTAATGAAAAACTGTTTTTT. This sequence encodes CASEAVTNEKLFF.